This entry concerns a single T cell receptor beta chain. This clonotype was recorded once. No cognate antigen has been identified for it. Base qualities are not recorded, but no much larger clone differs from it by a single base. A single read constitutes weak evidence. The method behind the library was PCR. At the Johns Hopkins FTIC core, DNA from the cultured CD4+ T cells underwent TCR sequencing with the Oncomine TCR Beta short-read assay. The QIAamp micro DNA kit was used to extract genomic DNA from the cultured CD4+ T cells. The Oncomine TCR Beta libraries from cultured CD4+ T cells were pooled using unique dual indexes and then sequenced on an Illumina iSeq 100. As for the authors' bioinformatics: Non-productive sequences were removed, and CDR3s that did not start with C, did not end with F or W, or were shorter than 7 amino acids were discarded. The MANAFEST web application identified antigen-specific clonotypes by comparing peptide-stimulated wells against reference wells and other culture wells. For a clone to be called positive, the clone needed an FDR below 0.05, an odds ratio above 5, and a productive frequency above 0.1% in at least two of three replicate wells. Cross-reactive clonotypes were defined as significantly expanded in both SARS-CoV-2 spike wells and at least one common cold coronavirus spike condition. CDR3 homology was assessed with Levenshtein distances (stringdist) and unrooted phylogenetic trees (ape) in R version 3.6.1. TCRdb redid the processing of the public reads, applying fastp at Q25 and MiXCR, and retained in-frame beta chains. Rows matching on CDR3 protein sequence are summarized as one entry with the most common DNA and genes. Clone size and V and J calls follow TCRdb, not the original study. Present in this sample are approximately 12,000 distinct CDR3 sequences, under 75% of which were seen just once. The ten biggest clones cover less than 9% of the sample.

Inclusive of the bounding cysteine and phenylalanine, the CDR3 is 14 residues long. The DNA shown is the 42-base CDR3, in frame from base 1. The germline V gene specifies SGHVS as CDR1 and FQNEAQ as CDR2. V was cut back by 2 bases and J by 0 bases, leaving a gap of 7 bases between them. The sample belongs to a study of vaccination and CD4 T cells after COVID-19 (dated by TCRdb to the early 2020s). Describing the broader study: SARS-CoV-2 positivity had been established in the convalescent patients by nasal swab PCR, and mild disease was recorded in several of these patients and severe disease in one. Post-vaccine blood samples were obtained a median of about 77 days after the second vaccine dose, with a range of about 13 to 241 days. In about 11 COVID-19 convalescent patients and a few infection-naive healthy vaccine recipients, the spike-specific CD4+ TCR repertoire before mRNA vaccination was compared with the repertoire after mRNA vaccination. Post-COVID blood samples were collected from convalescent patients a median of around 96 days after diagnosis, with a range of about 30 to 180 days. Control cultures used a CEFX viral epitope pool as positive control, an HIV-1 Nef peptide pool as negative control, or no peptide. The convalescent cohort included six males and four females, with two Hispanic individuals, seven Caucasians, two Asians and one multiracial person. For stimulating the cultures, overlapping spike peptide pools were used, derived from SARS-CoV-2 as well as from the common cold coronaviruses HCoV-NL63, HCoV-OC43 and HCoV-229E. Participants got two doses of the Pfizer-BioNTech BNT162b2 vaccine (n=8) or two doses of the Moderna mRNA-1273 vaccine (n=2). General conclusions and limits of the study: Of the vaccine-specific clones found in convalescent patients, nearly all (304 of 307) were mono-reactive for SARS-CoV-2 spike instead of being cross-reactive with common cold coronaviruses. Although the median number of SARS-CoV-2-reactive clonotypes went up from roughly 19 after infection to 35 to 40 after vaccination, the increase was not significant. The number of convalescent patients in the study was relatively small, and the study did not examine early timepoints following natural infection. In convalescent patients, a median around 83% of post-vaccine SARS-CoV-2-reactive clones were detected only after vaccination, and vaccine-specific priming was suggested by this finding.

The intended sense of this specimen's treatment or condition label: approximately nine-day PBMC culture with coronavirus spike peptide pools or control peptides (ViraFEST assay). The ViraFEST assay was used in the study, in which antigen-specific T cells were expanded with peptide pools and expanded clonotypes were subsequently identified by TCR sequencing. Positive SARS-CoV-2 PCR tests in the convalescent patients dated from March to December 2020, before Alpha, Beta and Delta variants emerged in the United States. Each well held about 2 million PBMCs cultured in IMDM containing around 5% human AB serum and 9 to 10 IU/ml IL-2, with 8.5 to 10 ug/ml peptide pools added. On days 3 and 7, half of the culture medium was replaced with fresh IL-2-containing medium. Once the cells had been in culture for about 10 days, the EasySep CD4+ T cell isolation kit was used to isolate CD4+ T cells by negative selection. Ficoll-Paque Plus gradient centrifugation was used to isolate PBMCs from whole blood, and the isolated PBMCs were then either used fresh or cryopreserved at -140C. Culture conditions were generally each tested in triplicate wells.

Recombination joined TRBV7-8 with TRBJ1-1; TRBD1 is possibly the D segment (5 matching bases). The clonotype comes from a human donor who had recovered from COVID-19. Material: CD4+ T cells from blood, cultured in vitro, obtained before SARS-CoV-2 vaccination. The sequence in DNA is TGTGCCAGCAGCTTATCAGGGTTGAACACTGAAGCTTTCTTT. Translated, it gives CASSLSGLNTEAFF.